The 6 T cell receptor beta chains below were found in one sample sequenced in a study of blood T cell repertoires in COVID-19. Measured with immunoSEQ multiplex PCR; TCRdb has only the in-frame clones, and not every one. The sample yields around 130,000 clones, roughly four fifths seen once. Input material: peripheral blood. The receptors stem from a woman older than 75 with acute or convalescent COVID-19.

This chain joins TRBV12-3 or TRBV12-4 and TRBJ1-3; D is possibly TRBD1 (6 bases). V was shortened by 9 bases and J by 0 bases, with 9 bases between the two germline ends. The CDR3 covers 13 residues. This CDR3 is CASDRNSGNTIYF. CDR3 DNA sequence: TGTGCCAGTGACAGGAACTCTGGAAACACCATATATTTT.

The V gene is TRBV5-5, the J gene TRBJ2-7, with 7 bases that match TRBD1. V was pared by 4 bases and J by 5 bases, with 6 bases of the junction left unmatched. Germline-derived CDR1 and CDR2 are SGHKS and YYEKEE (reference sequence). The CDR3 loop spans 13 amino acids. As DNA, the CDR3 is TGTGCCAGCAGCCCGACAGGGTACCACGAGCAGTACTTC. Its translation: CASSPTGYHEQYF.

The chain is built from TRBV28 and TRBJ2-5; TRBD2 matches at 8 bases. This CDR3 is 17 amino acids long. Germline V gene lookup returns CDR1 MDHEN and CDR2 SYDVKM. Trimming removed 3 bases from V and 1 base from J; junction bases left unmatched: 10. The CDR3 protein is CASSLFSGTGGQETQYF. The CDR3 nucleotides are TGTGCCAGCAGTTTGTTTAGCGGGACGGGGGGCCAAGAGACCCAGTACTTC.

The chain carries TRBV3-1 (or the pseudogene TRBV3-2) and TRBJ2-3; TRBD2 aligns across 7 bases. The CDR3 consists of 14 residues. CDR1 and CDR2 (germline): LGHDT, YNNKEL (reference sequence). The junction had 2 bases not matched to a gene; V was cut back by 4 bases and J by 1 base. The CDR3 sequence: CASSLRGGTDTQYF. CDR3 sequence (DNA): TGTGCCAGCAGCCTCCGGGGGGGCACAGATACGCAGTATTTT.

This chain connects TRBV6-5 to TRBJ2-7; the D gene is possibly TRBD1 (6 bases). Trimming removed 0 bases at V and 6 bases at J, with 15 bases between. CDR3 length equals 15 residues. CDR1 is MNHEY and CDR2 is SVGAGI in the germline V gene. The CDR3, as DNA: TGTGCCAGCAGTTACTCAGAAAGGGGGTCGGGCGAGCAGTACTTC. It encodes CASSYSERGSGEQYF.

The rearrangement links TRBV6-1 to TRBJ2-7; 9 positions match TRBD1. V lost 2 bases, J lost 4 bases, and 3 bases stayed unmatched. The CDR3 consists of 14 residues. From germline, CDR1 is MNHNS and CDR2 SASEGT. The CDR3 bases are TGTGCCAGCAGTGAATGGGACAGGGATTACGAGCAGTACTTC. As protein: CASSEWDRDYEQYF.